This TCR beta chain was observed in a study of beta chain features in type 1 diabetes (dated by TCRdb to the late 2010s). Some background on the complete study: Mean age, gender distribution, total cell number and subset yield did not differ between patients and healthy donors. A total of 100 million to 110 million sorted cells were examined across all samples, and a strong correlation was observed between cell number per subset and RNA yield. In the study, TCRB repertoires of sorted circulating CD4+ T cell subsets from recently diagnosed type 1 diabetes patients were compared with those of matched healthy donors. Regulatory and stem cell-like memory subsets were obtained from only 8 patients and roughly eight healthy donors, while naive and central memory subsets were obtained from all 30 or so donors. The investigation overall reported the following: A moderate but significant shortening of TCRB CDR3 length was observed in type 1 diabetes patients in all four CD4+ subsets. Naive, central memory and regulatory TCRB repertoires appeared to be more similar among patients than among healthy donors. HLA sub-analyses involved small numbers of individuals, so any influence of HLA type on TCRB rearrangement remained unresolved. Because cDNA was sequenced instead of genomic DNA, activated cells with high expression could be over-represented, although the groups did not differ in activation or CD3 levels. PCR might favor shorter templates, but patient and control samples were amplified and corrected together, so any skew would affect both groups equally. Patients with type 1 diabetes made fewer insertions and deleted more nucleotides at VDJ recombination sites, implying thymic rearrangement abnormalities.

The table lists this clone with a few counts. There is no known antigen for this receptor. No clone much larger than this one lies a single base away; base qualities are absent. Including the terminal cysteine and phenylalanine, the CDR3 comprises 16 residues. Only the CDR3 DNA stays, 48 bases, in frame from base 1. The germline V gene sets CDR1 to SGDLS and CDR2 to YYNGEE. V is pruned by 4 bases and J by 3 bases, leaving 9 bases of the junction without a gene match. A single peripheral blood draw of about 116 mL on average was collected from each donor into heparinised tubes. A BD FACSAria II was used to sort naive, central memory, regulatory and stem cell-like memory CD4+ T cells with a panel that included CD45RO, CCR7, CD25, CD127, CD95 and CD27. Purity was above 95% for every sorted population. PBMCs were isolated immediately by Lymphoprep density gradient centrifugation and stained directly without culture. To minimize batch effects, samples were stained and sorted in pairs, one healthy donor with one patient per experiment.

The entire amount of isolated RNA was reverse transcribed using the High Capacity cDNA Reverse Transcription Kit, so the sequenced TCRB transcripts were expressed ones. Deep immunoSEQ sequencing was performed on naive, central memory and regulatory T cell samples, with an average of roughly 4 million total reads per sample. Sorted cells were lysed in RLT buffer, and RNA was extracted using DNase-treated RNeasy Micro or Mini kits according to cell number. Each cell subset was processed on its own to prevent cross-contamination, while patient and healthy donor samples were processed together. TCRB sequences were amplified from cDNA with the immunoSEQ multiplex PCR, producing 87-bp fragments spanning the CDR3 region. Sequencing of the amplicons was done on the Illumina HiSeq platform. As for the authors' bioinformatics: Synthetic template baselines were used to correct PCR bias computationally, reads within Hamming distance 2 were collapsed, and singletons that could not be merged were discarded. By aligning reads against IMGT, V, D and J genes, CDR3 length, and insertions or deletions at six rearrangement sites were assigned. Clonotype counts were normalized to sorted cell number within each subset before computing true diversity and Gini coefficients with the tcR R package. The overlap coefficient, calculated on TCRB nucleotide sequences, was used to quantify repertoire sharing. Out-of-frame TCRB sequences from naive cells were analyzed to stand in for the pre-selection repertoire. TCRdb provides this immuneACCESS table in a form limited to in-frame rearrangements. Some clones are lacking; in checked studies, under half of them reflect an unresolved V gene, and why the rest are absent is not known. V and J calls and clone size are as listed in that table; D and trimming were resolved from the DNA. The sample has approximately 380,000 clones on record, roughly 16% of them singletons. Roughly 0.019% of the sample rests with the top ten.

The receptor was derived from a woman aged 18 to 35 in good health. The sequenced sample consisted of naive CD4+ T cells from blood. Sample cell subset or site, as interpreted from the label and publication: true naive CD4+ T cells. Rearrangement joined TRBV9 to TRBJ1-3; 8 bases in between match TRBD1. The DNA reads TGTGCCAGCAGCTTTTCCGCAGACAGGGGTGGAAACACCATATATTTT. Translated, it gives CASSFSADRGGNTIYF.